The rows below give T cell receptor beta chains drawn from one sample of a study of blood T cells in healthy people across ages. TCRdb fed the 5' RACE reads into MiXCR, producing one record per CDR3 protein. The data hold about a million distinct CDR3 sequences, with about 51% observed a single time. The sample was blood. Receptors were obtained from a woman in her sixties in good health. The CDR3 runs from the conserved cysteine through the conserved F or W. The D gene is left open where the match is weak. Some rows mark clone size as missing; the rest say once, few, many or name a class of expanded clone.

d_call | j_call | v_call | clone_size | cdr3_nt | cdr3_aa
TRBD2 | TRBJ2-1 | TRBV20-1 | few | TGCAGTGCTACGGGTCTAGCGGGAGATTGGGCCTACAATGAGCAGTTCTTC | CSATGLAGDWAYNEQFF
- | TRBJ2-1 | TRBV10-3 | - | TGTGCCACCGCCCCATTTAATGAGCAGTTCTTC | CATAPFNEQFF
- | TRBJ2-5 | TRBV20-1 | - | TGCAGTGCCACACCCGTAGCGGAGGGGCAAGAGACCCAGTACTTC | CSATPVAEGQETQYF
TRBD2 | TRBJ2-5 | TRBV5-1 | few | TGCGCCAGCAGCTTGGGTAGCGGGCGAGAAGAGACCCAGTACTTC | CASSLGSGREETQYF
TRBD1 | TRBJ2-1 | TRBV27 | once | TGTGCCAGCAGCCTGGGACAGACAATCAACAATGAGCAGTTCTTC | CASSLGQTINNEQFF
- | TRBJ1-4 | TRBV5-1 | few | TGCGCCAGCAGCCTGCAGGGAGGCGACGAAAAACTGTTTTTT | CASSLQGGDEKLFF
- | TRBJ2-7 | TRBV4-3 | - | TGCGCCAGCAGCCAAGAATCGGCGGACATCTACGAGCAGTACTTC | CASSQESADIYEQYF
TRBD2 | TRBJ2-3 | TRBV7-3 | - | TGTGCCAGCAGCCCTACTTGGCGGGAGGCAAGAGATACGCAGTATTTT | CASSPTWREARDTQYF
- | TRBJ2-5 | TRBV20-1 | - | TGCAGTGCTAGAGCCGAGGTGGGAGAGACCCAGTACTTC | CSARAEVGETQYF
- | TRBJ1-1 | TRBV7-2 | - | TGTGCCAGCAGCGCAGCCCTTGGGATGAGCACTGAAGCTTTCTTT | CASSAALGMSTEAFF
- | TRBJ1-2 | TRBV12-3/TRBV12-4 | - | TGTGCCAGCAGTTTAACCAGGGGTAGTGATGGCTACACCTTC | CASSLTRGSDGYTF
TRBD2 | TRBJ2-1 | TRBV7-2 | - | TGTGCCAGCAGCTATCGAACGGCTAGCGGGTACAACAATGAGCAGTTCTTC | CASSYRTASGYNNEQFF
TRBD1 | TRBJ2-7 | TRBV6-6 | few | TGTGCCAGCAGTCGGACAGGAGTAAGCTACGAGCAGTACTTC | CASSRTGVSYEQYF
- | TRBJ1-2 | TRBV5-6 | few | TGTGCCAGCAGCTTAGGCGGGGAGCAGGGCCTCTATGGCTACACCTTC | CASSLGGEQGLYGYTF
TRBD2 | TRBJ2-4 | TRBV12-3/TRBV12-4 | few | TGTGCCAGCAGTTTAAGGCGGGGGGCGATAGACATTCAGTACTTC | CASSLRRGAIDIQYF
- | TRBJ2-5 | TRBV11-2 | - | TGTGCCAGCAGCTTCCTGGGTATGGAGACCCAGTACTTC | CASSFLGMETQYF
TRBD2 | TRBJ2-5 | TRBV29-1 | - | TGCAGCGTTGAAGCCGTCGGGGGGGACTACAATGAGCAGTACTTC | CSVEAVGGDYNEQYF
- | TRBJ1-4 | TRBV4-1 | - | TGCGCCAGCAGCCAAGTACGCCTTTATAATGAAAAACTGTTTTTT | CASSQVRLYNEKLFF
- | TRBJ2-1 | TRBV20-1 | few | TGCAGTGTGGGGTTTAATGAGCAGTTCTTC | CSVGFNEQFF
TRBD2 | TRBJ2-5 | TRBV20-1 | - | TGCAGTGCTGGACCGGCGGGAGGTTTGGAGACCCAGTACTTC | CSAGPAGGLETQYF
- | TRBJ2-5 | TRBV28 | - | TGTGCCAGCAGCCTTGGTTCGGTGGAGACCCAGTACTTC | CASSLGSVETQYF
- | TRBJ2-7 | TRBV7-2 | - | TGTGCCAGCAGCTTAGCGGGTCGGTCGGGCGAGCAGTACTTC | CASSLAGRSGEQYF
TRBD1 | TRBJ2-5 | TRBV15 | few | TGTGCCACCAGCACAACGCACCAGGACAGGGGGCACGAGACCCAGTACTTC | CATSTTHQDRGHETQYF
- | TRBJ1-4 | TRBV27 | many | TGTGCCAGCAGGCGACAGGTCGGAAATGAAAAACTGTTTTTT | CASRRQVGNEKLFF
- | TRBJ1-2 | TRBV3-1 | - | TGTGCCAGCAGCCAAGGTGGGGGGAGTAATGGCTACACCTTC | CASSQGGGSNGYTF
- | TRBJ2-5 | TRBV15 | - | TGTGCCACCAGCCACGGGGTGAAACAGACCCAGTACTTC | CATSHGVKQTQYF
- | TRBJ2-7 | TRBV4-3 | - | TGCGCCAGCAGCCAACTCCCCGGATGGGAGTACGAGCAGTACTTC | CASSQLPGWEYEQYF
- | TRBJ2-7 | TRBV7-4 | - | TGTGCCAGCAGCTTCGGGGGTGGGCAGTCCTACGAGCGGTACTTC | CASSFGGGQSYERYF
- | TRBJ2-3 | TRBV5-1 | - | TGCGCCAGCAGCTCAGACTACTCCACAGATACGCAGTATTTT | CASSSDYSTDTQYF
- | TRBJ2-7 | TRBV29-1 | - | TGCAGCGTTGAAGTCTTTAAGGGCTACGAGCAGTACTTC | CSVEVFKGYEQYF
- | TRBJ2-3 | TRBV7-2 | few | TGTGCCAGCGGTACTTTCGGCGATACGCAGTATTTT | CASGTFGDTQYF
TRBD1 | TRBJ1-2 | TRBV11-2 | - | TGTGCCAGCAGCCTATTGTGGGACAGCGCTTATGGCTACACCTTC | CASSLLWDSAYGYTF
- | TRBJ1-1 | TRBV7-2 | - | TGTGCCAGCAGCTTGTGGGGAGCCGGGGGGAACACTGAAGCTTTCTTT | CASSLWGAGGNTEAFF
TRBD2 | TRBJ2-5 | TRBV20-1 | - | TGCAGTGCTAGTGGTTTAGCGGGAGCAGAGAAAGAGACCCAGTACTTC | CSASGLAGAEKETQYF
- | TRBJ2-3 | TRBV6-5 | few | TGTGCCAGCAGTTACGGGAGTCCGGCCGATACGCAGTATTTT | CASSYGSPADTQYF
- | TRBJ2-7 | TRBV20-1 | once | TGCAGTGCTAGGAGGGGTCGTATCAACGAGCAGTACTTC | CSARRGRINEQYF
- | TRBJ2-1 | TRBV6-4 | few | TGTGCCAGCAGTGACGAGTGGCACGATGAGCAGTTCTTC | CASSDEWHDEQFF
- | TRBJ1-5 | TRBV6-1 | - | TGTGCCAGCAGTGAATCCAGGGTAGGGAATCAGCCCCAGCATTTT | CASSESRVGNQPQHF
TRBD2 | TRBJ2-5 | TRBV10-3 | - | TGTGCCATCAGTTCTAGCGGGACCCACGTAGAGACCCAGTACTTC | CAISSSGTHVETQYF
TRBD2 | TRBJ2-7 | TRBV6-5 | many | TGTGCCAGTACGGGAGGGCCTTACGAGCAGTACTTC | CASTGGPYEQYF
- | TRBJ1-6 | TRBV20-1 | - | TGCAGTGCTAGTACGGTGAGGGTAGCCTATTCACCCCTCCACTTT | CSASTVRVAYSPLHF
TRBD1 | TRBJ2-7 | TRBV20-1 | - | TGCAGTGCTAGAGTTCCGGGACAGGGGGGACCCTGGCAGTACTTC | CSARVPGQGGPWQYF
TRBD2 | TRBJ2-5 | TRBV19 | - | TGTGCCAGTCGGTCTAGCGGGAGTAGATTGTCAGAGACCCAGTACTTC | CASRSSGSRLSETQYF
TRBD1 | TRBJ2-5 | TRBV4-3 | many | TGCGCCAGCAGCCAAGGACAGGGGGGAGAGACCCAGTACTTC | CASSQGQGGETQYF